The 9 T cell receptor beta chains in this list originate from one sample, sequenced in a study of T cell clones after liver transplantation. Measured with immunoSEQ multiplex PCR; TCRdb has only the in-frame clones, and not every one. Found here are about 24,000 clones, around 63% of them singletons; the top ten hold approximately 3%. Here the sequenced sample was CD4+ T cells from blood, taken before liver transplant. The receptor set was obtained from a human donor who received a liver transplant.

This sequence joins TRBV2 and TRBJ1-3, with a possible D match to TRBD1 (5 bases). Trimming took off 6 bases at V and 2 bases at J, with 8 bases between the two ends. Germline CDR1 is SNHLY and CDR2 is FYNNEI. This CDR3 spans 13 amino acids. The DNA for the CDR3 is TGTGCCAGCAGGGAGGGGACTGGAAACACCATATATTTT. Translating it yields CASREGTGNTIYF.

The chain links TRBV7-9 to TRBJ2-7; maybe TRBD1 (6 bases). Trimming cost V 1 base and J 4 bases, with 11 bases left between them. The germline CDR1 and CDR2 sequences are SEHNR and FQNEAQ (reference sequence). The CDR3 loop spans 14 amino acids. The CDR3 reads CASSLEGVGYEQYF. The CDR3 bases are TGTGCCAGCAGCTTAGAGGGGGTCGGTTACGAGCAGTACTTC.

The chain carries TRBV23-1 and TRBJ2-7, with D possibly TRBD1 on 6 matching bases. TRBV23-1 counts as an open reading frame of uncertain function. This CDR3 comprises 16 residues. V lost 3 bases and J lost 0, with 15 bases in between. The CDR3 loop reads CASSQLTGRSSYEQYF. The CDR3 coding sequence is TGCGCCAGCAGTCAGCTGACAGGAAGGAGCTCCTACGAGCAGTACTTC.

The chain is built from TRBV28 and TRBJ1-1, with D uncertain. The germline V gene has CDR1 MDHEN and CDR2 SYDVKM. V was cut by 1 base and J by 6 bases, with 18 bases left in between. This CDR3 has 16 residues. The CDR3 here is CASSLYPPGLVAEAFF. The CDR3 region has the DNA TGTGCCAGCAGTTTATACCCTCCGGGTCTGGTCGCTGAAGCTTTCTTT.

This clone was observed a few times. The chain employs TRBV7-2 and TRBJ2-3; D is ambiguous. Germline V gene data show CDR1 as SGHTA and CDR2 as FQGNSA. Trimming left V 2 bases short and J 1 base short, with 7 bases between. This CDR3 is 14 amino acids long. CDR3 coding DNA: TGTGCCAGCAGCTTAAATGGTCGCACAGATACGCAGTATTTT. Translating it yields CASSLNGRTDTQYF.

In DNA form, the CDR3 reads TGTGCCAGCAGTTCTCCAGGGGGCTCCGAGCAGTACTTC. It codes for CASSSPGGSEQYF. The chain uses TRBV28 and TRBJ2-7, with 8 nucleotides matching TRBD1. CDR1 is MDHEN and CDR2 is SYDVKM in the germline V gene. The V segment lost 4 bases and the J segment 6 bases; nucleotides outside the gene matches: 5. CDR3 size: 13 residues.

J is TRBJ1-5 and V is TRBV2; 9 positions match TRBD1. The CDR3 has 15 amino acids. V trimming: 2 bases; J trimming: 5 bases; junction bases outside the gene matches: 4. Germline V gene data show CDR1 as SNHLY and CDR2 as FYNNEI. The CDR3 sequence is CASSEFGTGYQPQHF. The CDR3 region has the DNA TGTGCCAGCAGTGAATTTGGGACAGGGTATCAGCCCCAGCATTTT.

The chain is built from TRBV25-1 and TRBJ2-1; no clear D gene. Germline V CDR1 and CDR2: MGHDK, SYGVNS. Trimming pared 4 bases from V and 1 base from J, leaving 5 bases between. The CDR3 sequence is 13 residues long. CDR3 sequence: CASSGYSYNEQFF. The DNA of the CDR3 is TGTGCCAGCAGTGGGTATTCCTACAATGAGCAGTTCTTC.

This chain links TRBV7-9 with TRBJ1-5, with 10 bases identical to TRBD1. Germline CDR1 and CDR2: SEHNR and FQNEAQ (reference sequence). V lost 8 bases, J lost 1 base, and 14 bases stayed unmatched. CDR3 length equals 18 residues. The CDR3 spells CASGKGTGVGASNQPQHF. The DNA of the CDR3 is TGTGCCAGCGGAAAGGGGACAGGGGTAGGAGCAAGCAATCAGCCCCAGCATTTT.